This T cell receptor beta chain was profiled in a study of blood T cell repertoires in COVID-19 (dated by TCRdb to the early 2020s). Study-wide context: Collaborator samples came from the United States, Italy and Spain and covered acute and convalescent phases of COVID-19. The prospective study material was composed of cDNA or gDNA derived from T cells, B-cell-depleted T cells, or PBMCs. Subjects who had been exposed to COVID-19, were actively infected with it, or had recovered from it provided the deeply sampled blood TCRbeta repertoires that made up the dataset. The repertoires were made available in a free public database intended to serve as a resource for research on the immune response to SARS-CoV-2. The samples were drawn from the first 160 participants of the ongoing ImmuneRACE study and from 1,200 or so subjects provided by 6 global collaborators. The sample metadata nearly always contained a de-identified subject ID, COVID-19 status, age in years and sex. Where available, HLA class I and class II types were taken from metadata supplied by the sample provider and were not determined by assay-based typing.

Each collaborating institution followed its own protocols to collect whole blood in K2EDTA tubes. Collaborator samples were shipped for TCRbeta analysis as frozen whole blood, isolated PBMCs, or DNA extracted from either sample type. V sheds 7 bases and J sheds 7 bases, leaving 21 bases between their ends. CDR1 is given as LGHDT and CDR2 as YNNKEL, both from the germline V gene (reference sequence). The CDR3 runs 15 residues from the cysteine to the phenylalanine. This entry keeps only the CDR3 DNA: 45 bases, framed from base 1. What the research found in general, with its limitations: Clinical and demographic metadata were provided uncurated, with the amount varying by source and participant.

On this clone itself: Its recognized antigen is unknown. Base qualities are not recorded, but no much larger clone differs from it by a single base.

TCRbeta CDR3 regions were amplified from genomic DNA using the immunoSEQ Assay, a bias-controlled multiplex PCR. The authors' analysis ran thus. Nucleated cell counts per sample were estimated from amplification of reference gene primers within the assay. Sequence reads were collapsed and filtered to measure the absolute abundance of every unique TCRbeta CDR3 rearrangement. For each sample, productive Simpson clonality was calculated as the square root of Simpson's diversity index across productive rearrangements. Sourced from immuneACCESS, this table was stored by TCRdb with only in-frame sequences that have V and J called. A share of the clones is absent; for the studies checked, an unresolved V gene accounts for under half, and the remainder has no known explanation. Clonal size and the V and J genes are those of that table, whereas D and trimming came from the DNA. The table for this sample lists tens of thousands of clones; 90% of them were counted only once. Of the sample, more than 4.5% falls within the top ten clones.

The receptor's source is a man aged 45-60 years with acute or convalescent COVID-19. The V and J genes are TRBV3-1 (or the pseudogene TRBV3-2) and TRBJ2-3; possibly the D gene is TRBD2, per 5 matching bases. Sequenced input: peripheral blood. The CDR3 corresponds to CASTPGGQPRNTQYF. The DNA reads as follows: TGTGCCAGCACCCCAGGCGGGCAACCGAGGAATACGCAGTATTTT.